This paragraph covers one T cell receptor (beta chain) sequence. These data come from a study of blood T cells in healthy people across ages. It was with a sample-barcoded 5' primer and a J-beta primer mix that a second PCR of about 6 to 12 cycles was run. In TCRdb, the 5' RACE reads were re-called with MiXCR into one record per CDR3 protein. The table shows roughly 800,000 distinct CDR3 sequences, with over 45% occurring only once. Trimming took 1 base from V and 4 from J; bases not matched to a gene: 2. Germline V gene data show CDR1 as DFQATT and CDR2 as SNEGSKA (reference sequence). This CDR3 contains 14 residues.

V usage is TRBV20-1 and J usage is TRBJ2-5; TRBD1 matches 11 bases. The source is a young man in good health. Sequencing was done on a sample of blood. The CDR3 protein is CSARGTGGTETQYF. CDR3 nucleotide sequence: TGCAGTGCTAGAGGGACAGGGGGCACAGAGACCCAGTACTTC.